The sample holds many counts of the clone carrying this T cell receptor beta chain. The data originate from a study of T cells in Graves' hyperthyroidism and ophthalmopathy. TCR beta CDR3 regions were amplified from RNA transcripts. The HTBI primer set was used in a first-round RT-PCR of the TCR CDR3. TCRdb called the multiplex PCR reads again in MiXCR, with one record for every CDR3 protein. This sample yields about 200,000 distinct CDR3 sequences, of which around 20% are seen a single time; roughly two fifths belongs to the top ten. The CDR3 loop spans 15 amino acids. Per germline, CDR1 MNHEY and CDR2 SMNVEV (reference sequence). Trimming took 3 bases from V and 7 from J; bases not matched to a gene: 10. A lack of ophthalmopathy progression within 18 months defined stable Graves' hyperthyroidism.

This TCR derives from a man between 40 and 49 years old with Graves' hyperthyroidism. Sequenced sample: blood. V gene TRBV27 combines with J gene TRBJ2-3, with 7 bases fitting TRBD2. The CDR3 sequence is CASSLDGGISNTQYF. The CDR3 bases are TGTGCCAGCAGTTTGGACGGGGGGATAAGTAATACGCAGTATTTT.